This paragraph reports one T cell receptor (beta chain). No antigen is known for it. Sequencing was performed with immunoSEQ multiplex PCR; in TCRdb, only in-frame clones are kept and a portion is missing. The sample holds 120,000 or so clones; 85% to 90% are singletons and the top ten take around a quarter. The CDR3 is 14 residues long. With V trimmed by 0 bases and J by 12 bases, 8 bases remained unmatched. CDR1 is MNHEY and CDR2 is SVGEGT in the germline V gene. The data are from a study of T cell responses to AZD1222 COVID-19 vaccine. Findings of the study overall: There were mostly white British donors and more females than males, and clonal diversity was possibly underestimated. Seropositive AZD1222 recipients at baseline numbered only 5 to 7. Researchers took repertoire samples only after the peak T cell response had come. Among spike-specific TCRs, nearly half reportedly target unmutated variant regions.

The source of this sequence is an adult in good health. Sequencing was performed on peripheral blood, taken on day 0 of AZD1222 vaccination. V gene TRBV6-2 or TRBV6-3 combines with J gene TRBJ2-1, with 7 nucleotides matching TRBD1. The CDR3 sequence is CASSYSPEGAWQFF. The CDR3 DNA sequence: TGTGCCAGCAGTTACTCCCCCGAGGGGGCTTGGCAGTTCTTC.